This T cell receptor (beta chain) is drawn from a study of blood T cell repertoires in COVID-19. The protocol was immunoSEQ multiplex PCR, while the TCRdb copy is restricted to in-frame clones and leaves out a portion. The sample shows approximately 270,000 clones, approximately 84% of them seen only once. CDR1 and CDR2 (germline): SGHRS, YFSETQ. The CDR3 consists of 15 residues. J lost 2 bases, V lost 2 bases, and 3 bases had no gene match. The sequence came from a man in his forties who had recovered from COVID-19. Material for sequencing was PBMCs or T cells enriched from blood (not recorded which). The chain couples TRBV5-1 to TRBJ2-3, with 9 bases fitting TRBD1. The CDR3 spells CASSLQGAPTDTQYF. For the CDR3, the DNA is TGCGCCAGCAGCTTACAGGGGGCGCCCACAGATACGCAGTATTTT.